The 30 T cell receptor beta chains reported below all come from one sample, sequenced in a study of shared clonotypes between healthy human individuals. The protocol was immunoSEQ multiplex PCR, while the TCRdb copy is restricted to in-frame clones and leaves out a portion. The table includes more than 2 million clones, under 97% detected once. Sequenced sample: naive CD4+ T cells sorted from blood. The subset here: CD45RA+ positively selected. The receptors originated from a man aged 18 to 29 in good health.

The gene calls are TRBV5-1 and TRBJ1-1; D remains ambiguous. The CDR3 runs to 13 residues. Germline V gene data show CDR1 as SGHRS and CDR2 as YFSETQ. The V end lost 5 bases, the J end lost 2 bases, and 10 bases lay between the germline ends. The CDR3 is CASRNSINTEAFF. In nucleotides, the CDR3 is TGCGCCAGCAGAAACAGCATTAACACTGAAGCTTTCTTT.

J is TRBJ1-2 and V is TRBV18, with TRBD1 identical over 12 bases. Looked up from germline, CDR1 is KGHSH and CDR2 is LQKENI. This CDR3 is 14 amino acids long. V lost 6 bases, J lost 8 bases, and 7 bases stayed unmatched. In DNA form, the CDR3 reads TGTGCCAGCTCCGGGACAGGGGGCGCATCGGGCTACACCTTC. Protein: CASSGTGGASGYTF.

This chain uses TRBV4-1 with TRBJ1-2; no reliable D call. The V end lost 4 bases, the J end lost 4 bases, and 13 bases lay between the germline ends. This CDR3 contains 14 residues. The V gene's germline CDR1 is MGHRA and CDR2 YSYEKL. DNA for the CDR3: TGCGCCAGCAGCCGGGTCTTTGCCCCCTATGGCTACACCTTC. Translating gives CASSRVFAPYGYTF.

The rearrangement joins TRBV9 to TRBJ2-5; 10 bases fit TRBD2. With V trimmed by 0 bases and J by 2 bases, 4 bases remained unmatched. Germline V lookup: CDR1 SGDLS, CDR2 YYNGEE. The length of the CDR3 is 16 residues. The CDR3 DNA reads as TGTGCCAGCAGCGTAGCAATAGCGGGAGGACAAGAGACCCAGTACTTC. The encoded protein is CASSVAIAGGQETQYF.

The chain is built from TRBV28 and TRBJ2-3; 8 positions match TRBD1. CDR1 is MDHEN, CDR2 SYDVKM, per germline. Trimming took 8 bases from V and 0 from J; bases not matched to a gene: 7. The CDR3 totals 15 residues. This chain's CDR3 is CASGSGGLSTDTQYF. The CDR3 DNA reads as TGTGCCAGCGGATCAGGGGGCTTGAGCACAGATACGCAGTATTTT.

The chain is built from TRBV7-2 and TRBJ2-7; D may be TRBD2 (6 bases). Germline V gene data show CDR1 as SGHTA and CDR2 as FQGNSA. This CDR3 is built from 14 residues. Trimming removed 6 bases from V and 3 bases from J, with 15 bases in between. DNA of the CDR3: TGTGCCAGCAGTACTAGCTCTAACCTCTACGAGCAGTACTTC. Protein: CASSTSSNLYEQYF.

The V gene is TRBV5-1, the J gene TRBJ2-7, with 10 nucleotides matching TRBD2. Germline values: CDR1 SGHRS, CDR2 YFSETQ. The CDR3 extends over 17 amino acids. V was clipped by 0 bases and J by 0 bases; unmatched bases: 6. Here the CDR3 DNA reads TGCGCCAGCAGCTTGGAAGCGGGAGGGCCCGTCTCCTACGAGCAGTACTTC. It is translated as CASSLEAGGPVSYEQYF.

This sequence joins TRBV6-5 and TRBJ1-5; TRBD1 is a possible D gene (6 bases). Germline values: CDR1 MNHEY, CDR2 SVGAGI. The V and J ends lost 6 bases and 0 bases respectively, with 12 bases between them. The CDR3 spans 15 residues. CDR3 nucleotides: TGTGCCAGCAGAGTGACAGGAACTAGCAATCAGCCCCAGCATTTT. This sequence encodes CASRVTGTSNQPQHF.

DNA for the CDR3: TGTGCCAGCAGCCGGGAGGCGGGGGGCAGATACAATGAGCAGTTCTTC. This encodes CASSREAGGRYNEQFF. This rearrangement joins TRBV9 to TRBJ2-1; TRBD2 agrees at 8 bases. Germline V lookup: CDR1 SGDLS, CDR2 YYNGEE. Trimming at V came to 4 bases and at J to 4 bases, leaving 10 bases not matched to a gene. The CDR3 totals 16 residues.

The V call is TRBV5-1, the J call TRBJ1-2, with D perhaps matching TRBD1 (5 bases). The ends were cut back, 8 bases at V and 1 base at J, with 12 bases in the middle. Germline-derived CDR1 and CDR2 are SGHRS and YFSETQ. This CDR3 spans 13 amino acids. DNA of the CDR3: TGCGCCAGGGGGACGGACCATAACTATGGCTACACCTTC. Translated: CARGTDHNYGYTF.

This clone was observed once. The CDR3 spells CAISEGRDLDWDGYTF. The CDR3 region has the DNA TGTGCCATCAGTGAAGGACGGGATCTGGATTGGGATGGCTACACCTTC. This chain links TRBV10-3 with TRBJ1-2; D is ambiguous. This CDR3 is built from 16 residues. Germline CDR1 and CDR2: ENHRY and SYGVKD. V dropped 3 bases and J dropped 6 bases, with 20 bases sitting between them.

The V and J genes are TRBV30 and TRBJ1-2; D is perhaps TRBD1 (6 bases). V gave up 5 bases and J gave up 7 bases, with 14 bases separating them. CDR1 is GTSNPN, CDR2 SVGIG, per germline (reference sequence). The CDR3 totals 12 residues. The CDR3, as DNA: TGTGCCTGGGGTCTGAACAGGGTTGGCTACACCTTC. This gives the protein CAWGLNRVGYTF.

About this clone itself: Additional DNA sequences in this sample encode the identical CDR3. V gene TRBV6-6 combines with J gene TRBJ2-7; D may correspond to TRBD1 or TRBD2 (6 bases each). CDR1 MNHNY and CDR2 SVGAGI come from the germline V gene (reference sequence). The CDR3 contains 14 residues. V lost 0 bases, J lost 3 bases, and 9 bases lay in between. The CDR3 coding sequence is TGTGCCAGCAGTTACTCGCGGGACATCTACGAGCAGTACTTC. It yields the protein CASSYSRDIYEQYF.

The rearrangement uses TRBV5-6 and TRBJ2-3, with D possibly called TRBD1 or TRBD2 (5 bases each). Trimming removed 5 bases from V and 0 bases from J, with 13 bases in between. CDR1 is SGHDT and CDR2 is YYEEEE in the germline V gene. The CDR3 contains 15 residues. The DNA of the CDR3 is TGTGCCAGCAGACGGGACGGACGAAGCACAGATACGCAGTATTTT. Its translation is CASRRDGRSTDTQYF.

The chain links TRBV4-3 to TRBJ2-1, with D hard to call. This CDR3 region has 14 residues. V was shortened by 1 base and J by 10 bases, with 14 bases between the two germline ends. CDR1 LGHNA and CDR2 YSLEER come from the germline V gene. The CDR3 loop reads CASSQVVGLGEQFF. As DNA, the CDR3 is TGCGCCAGCAGCCAAGTGGTGGGGTTGGGGGAGCAGTTCTTC.

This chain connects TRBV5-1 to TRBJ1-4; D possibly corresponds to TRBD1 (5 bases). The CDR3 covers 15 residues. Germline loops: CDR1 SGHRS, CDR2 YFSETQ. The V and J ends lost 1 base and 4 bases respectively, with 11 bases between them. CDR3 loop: CASSLSGGYNEKLFF. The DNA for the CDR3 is TGCGCCAGCAGCTTGAGCGGGGGTTATAATGAAAAACTGTTTTTT.

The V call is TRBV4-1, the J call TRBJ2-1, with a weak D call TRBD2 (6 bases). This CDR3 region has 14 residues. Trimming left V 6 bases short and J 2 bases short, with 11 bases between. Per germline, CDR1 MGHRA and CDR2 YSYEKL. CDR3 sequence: CASSRPGAYNEQFF. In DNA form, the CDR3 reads TGCGCCAGCAGTCGCCCGGGAGCCTACAATGAGCAGTTCTTC.

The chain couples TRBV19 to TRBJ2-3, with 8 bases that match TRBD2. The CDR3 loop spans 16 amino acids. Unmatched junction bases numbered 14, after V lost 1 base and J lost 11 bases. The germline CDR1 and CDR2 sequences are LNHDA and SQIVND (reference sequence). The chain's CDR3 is CASSIVRGLGRVRQYF. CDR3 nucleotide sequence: TGTGCCAGTAGTATAGTGAGGGGACTAGGGAGGGTTAGGCAGTATTTT.

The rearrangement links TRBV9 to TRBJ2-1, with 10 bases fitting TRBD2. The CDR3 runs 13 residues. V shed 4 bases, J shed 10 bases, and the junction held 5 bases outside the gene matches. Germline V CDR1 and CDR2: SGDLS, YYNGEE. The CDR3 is CASSKGLAEEQFF. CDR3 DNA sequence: TGTGCCAGCAGCAAAGGACTAGCGGAGGAGCAGTTCTTC. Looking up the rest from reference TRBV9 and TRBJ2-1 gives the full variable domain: DSGVTQTPKHLITATGQRVTLRCSPRSGDLSVYWYQQSLDQGLQFLIQYYNGEERAKGNILERFSAQQFPDLHSELNLSSLELGDSALYFCASSKGLAEEQFFGPGTRLTVL.

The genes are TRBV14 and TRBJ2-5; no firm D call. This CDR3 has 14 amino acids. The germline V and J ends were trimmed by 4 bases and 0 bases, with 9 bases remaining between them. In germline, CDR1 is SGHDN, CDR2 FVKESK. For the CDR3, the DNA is TGTGCCAGCAGCCGGGTACTATACCAAGAGACCCAGTACTTC. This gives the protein CASSRVLYQETQYF. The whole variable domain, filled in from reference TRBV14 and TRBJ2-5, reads EAGVTQFPSHSVIEKGQTVTLRCDPISGHDNLYWYRRVMGKEIKFLLHFVKESKQDESGMPNNRFLAERTGGTYSTLKVQPAELEDSGVYFCASSRVLYQETQYFGPGTRLLVL.

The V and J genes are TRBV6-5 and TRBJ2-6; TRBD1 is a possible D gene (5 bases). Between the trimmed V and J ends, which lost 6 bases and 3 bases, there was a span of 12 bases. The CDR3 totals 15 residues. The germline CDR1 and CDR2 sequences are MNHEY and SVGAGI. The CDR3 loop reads CASSPQGGGANVLTF. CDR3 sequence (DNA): TGTGCCAGCAGCCCCCAGGGTGGTGGGGCCAACGTCCTGACTTTC.

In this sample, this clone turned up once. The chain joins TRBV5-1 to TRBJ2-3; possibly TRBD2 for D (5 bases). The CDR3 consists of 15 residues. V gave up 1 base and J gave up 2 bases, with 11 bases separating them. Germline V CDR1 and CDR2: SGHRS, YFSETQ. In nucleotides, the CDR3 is TGCGCCAGCAGCTTGAACGAGCGGAACACAGATACGCAGTATTTT. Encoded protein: CASSLNERNTDTQYF.

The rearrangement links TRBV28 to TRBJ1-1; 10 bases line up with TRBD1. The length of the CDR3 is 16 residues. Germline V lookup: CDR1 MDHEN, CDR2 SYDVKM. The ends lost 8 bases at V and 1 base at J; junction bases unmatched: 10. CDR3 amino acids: CASAPPGQGRNTEAFF. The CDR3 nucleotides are TGTGCCAGCGCCCCGCCGGGACAGGGGAGGAACACTGAAGCTTTCTTT.

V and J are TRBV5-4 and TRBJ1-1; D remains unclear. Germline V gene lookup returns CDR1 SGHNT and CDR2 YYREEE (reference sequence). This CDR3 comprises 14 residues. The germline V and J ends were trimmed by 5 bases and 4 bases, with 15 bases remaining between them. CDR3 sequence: CASSFGNTVTEAFF. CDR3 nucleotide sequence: TGTGCCAGCAGTTTCGGTAACACGGTCACTGAAGCTTTCTTT.

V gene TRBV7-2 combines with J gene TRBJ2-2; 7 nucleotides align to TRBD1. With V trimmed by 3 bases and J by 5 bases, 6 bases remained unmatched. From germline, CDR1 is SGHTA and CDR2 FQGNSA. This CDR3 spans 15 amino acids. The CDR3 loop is CASSFTTGLTGELFF. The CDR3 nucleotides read TGTGCCAGCAGCTTTACGACAGGGCTTACCGGGGAGCTGTTTTTT.

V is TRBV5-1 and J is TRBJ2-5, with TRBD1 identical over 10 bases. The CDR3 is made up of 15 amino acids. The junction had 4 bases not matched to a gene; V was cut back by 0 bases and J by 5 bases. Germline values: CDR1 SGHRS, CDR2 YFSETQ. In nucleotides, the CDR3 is TGCGCCAGCAGCTTGGCGACAGGGGGCAGGGAGACCCAGTACTTC. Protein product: CASSLATGGRETQYF.

The CDR3 region is CASSSTGTSGTNSYEQYF. CDR3 bases: TGTGCCAGCAGCTCCACCGGGACTAGCGGGACTAACTCCTACGAGCAGTACTTC. The chain couples TRBV7-2 to TRBJ2-7, with 13 bases aligning to TRBD2. CDR1 is SGHTA, CDR2 FQGNSA, per germline. This CDR3 comprises 18 residues. With 4 bases clipped from V and 0 bases from J, the junction kept 9 bases outside the gene matches.

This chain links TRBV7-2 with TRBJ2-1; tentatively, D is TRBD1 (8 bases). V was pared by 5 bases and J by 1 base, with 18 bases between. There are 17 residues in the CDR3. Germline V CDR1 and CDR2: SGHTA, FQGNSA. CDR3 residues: CASSPTGGARSYNEQFF. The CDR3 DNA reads TGTGCCAGCAGCCCCACAGGGGGGGCTCGGTCCTACAATGAGCAGTTCTTC.

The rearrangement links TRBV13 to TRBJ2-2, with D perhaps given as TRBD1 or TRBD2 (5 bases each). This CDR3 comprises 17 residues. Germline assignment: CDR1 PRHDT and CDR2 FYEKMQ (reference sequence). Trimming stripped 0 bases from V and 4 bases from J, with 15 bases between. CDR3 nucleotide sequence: TGTGCCAGCAGCTTAGGCCTGGGGACGAAATTCACCGGGGAGCTGTTTTTT. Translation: CASSLGLGTKFTGELFF.

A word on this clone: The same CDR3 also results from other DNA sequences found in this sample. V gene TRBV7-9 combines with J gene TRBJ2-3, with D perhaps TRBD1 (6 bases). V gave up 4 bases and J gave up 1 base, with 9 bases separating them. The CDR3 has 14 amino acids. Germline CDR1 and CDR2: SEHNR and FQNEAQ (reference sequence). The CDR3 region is CASSSRQGTDTQYF. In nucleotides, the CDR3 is TGTGCCAGCAGCTCCCGACAGGGCACAGATACGCAGTATTTT. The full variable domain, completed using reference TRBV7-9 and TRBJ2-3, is DTGVSQNPRHKITKRGQNVTFRCDPISEHNRLYWYRQTLGQGPEFLTYFQNEAQLEKSRLLSDRFSAERPKGSFSTLEIQRTEQGDSAMYLCASSSRQGTDTQYFGPGTRLTVL.